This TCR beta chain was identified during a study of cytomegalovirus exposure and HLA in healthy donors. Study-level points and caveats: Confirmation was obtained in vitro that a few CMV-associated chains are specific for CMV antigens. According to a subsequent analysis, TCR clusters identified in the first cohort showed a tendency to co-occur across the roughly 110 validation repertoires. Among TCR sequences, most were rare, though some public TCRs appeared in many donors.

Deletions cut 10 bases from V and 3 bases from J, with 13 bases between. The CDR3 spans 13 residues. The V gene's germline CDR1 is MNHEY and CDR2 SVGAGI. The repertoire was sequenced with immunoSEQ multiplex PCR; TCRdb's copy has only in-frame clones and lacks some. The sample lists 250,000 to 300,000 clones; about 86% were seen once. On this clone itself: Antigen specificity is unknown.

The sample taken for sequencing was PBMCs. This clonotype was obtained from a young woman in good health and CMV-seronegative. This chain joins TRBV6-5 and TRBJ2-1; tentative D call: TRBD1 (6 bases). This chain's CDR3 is CATSTGRYNEQFF. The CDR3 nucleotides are TGTGCCACTTCGACAGGACGCTACAATGAGCAGTTCTTC.